The rows below give T cell receptor beta chains drawn from one sample of a study of blood T cell repertoires in COVID-19. The table came from immunoSEQ multiplex PCR; TCRdb's copy has only in-frame clones and leaves some out. Of 220,000 or so clones listed, 75% to 85% are singletons. The sequencing sample was made of peripheral blood. These receptors came from an elderly woman with COVID-19, enrolled during active disease. CDR3s include the opening cysteine and the closing phenylalanine or tryptophan. D genes are given only for firm matches. Rows give clone size only sometimes, using once, few, many, or a class for an expanded clone.

TRBD2,TRBJ2-7,few,TRBV19,TGTGCCAGGGAGGGAGGGGAGGGATACGAGCAGTACTTC,CAREGGEGYEQYF
-,TRBJ2-7,-,TRBV4-1,TGCGCCAGCAGCCAAGTTTCTTTAGTCACGTTCCACGAGCAGTACTTC,CASSQVSLVTFHEQYF
-,TRBJ1-2,-,TRBV28,TGTGCCAGCAGTTCGCCACGGACAGCTAACTATGGCTACACCTTC,CASSSPRTANYGYTF
TRBD2,TRBJ2-7,many,TRBV7-2,TGTGCCAGCAGCCCCGAGGCGATCGGGAGGGAAGAGCAGTACTTC,CASSPEAIGREEQYF
TRBD2,TRBJ2-2,-,TRBV6-2/TRBV6-3,TGTGCCAGCAGTACCATAGGACTAGCGGGATCCGGGGAGCTGTTTTTT,CASSTIGLAGSGELFF
-,TRBJ2-2,-,TRBV18,TGTGCCAGCTCACCACGGAGCCCCGGGGAGCTGTTTTTT,CASSPRSPGELFF
-,TRBJ1-5,-,TRBV30,TGTGCCTGGAGTCCCCAGACTGGGAGCAATCAGCCCCAGCATTTT,CAWSPQTGSNQPQHF
TRBD1,TRBJ1-1,-,TRBV6-2/TRBV6-3,TGTGCCAGCAGCTCACAGGGGACGCAGAACACTGAAGCTTTCTTT,CASSSQGTQNTEAFF
-,TRBJ2-3,-,TRBV9,TGTGCCAGCAGCGTAGAACTACTATCAGATACGCAGTATTTT,CASSVELLSDTQYF
-,TRBJ2-3,-,TRBV5-1,TGCGCCAGCAGCCCGCCCTCCGGGGGAGTCACAGATACGCAGTATTTT,CASSPPSGGVTDTQYF
TRBD1,TRBJ1-6,-,TRBV4-3,TGCGCCAGCAGCCAAGAGATCCCGGTTGCAGGGGGCTCCAGCTCCTATAATTCACCCCTCCACTTT,CASSQEIPVAGGSSSYNSPLHF
-,TRBJ2-1,-,TRBV7-2,TGTGCCAGCAGCTTAGCGCCCACAGCGGGCCCCTTGAGCTCCTACAATGAGCAGTTCTTC,CASSLAPTAGPLSSYNEQFF
TRBD1,TRBJ2-3,-,TRBV25-1,TGTGCCAGCAGTCGGACAGGGCAGCAGTATTTT,CASSRTGQQYF
TRBD2,TRBJ2-5,-,TRBV5-4,TGTGCCAGCAGCTGGGAGGTCGGGGGGCAAGAGACCCAGTACTTC,CASSWEVGGQETQYF
-,TRBJ1-2,-,TRBV29-1,TGCAGCGTTGAAGGCTTCGAGGGCAGCTATGGCTACACCTTC,CSVEGFEGSYGYTF
-,TRBJ1-2,-,TRBV5-1,TGCGCCAGCAGCGGCTCGGAGGGTGACCACTTC,CASSGSEGDHF
-,TRBJ2-2,-,TRBV2,TGTGCCAGCAGGGCCAGACAGATCACCGGGGAGCTGTTTTTT,CASRARQITGELFF
-,TRBJ2-1,-,TRBV6-5,TGTGCCAGCAAAAAAGAGGCGACAGACAATGAGCAGTTCTTC,CASKKEATDNEQFF
-,TRBJ2-1,few,TRBV7-2,TGTGCCAGCAGCGTAACCGGGATTAATGAGCAGTTCTTC,CASSVTGINEQFF
-,TRBJ2-1,-,TRBV15,TGTGCCACCAGCGGCAGGAGGGGCCCCTCATATGAGCAGTTCTTC,CATSGRRGPSYEQFF
-,TRBJ2-1,-,TRBV9,TGTGCCAGCAGCGTAGGTGGGGGGAGAGGGAATGAGCAGTTCTTC,CASSVGGGRGNEQFF
-,TRBJ1-5,-,TRBV3-1/TRBV3-2,TGTGCCAGCAGCCAAGGTAATAGCAATCAGCCCCAGCATTTT,CASSQGNSNQPQHF